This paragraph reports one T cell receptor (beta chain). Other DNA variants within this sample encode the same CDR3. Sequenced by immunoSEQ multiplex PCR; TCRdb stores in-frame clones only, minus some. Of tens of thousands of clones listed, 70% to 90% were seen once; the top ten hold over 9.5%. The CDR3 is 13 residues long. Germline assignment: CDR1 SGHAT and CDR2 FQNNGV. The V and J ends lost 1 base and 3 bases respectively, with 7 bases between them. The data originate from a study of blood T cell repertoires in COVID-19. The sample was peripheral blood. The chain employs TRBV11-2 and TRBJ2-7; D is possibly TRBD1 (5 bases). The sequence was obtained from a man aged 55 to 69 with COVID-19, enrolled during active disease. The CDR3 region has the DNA TGTGCCAGCAGCTTAGGCGACAGCTACGAGCAGTACTTC. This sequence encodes CASSLGDSYEQYF.